These 9 T cell receptor beta chains originate from one sample sequenced in a study of lymphopenia after photon versus proton radiotherapy. TCRdb keeps only in-frame clones here, not all; method: immunoSEQ multiplex PCR. Among over 25,000 clones, around nine tenths were seen once, and the ten largest hold approximately 0.81%. The source was peripheral blood, collected from a patient treated with photon-based radiotherapy. These receptors all stem from a woman in her forties or fifties with cholangiocarcinoma.

The V and J genes are TRBV18 and TRBJ1-5; TRBD1 is a possible D gene (5 bases). V was clipped by 6 bases and J by 3 bases, with 15 bases between them. CDR1 is KGHSH and CDR2 is LQKENI in the germline V gene. The CDR3 extends over 15 amino acids. This CDR3 is CASSETGQVNQPQHF. CDR3 coding DNA: TGTGCCAGCTCGGAAACGGGGCAGGTCAATCAGCCCCAGCATTTT. The variable domain in full, completed from reference TRBV18 and TRBJ1-5, reads NAGVMQNPRHLVRRRGQEARLRCSPMKGHSHVYWYRQLPEEGLKFMVYLQKENIIDESGMPKERFSAEFPKEGPSILRIQQVVRGDSAAYFCASSETGQVNQPQHFGDGTRLSIL.

The rearrangement joins TRBV15 to TRBJ2-7, with TRBD2 matching 13 bases. The length of the CDR3 is 19 residues. The junction had 8 bases not matched to a gene; V was cut back by 0 bases and J by 0 bases. Germline lookup yields CDR1 LNHNV and CDR2 YYDKDF (reference sequence). The CDR3 DNA is TGTGCCACCAGCAGAGATCGGACTAGCGGGGGCCTGAGCTCCTACGAGCAGTACTTC. Translating gives CATSRDRTSGGLSSYEQYF.

This sequence joins TRBV25-1 and TRBJ1-5, with D unclear. Trimming stripped 1 base from V and 0 bases from J, with 10 bases between. This CDR3 comprises 16 residues. The germline gives CDR1 MGHDK, CDR2 SYGVNS. CDR3 in DNA: TGTGCCAGCAGTGAATTGTGGTCTAGTAGCAATCAGCCCCAGCATTTT. This gives the protein CASSELWSSSNQPQHF.

The chain joins TRBV28 to TRBJ2-7, with D possibly being TRBD1 or TRBD2 (6 bases each). With 6 bases removed from V and 0 bases from J, the gap between germline ends came to 18 bases. This CDR3 is 16 amino acids long. The germline V gene has CDR1 MDHEN and CDR2 SYDVKM. DNA for the CDR3: TGTGCCAGCAGAGGAACAGGGTGGAGGGCCTCCTACGAGCAGTACTTC. As protein: CASRGTGWRASYEQYF.

The chain couples TRBV19 to TRBJ1-2; TRBD1 might be the D (5 bases). CDR3 length: 16 residues. Germline V gives CDR1 LNHDA, CDR2 SQIVND (reference sequence). V lost 10 bases to trimming and J lost 4 bases, with 25 bases between them. The CDR3 reads CATQRGSAEFPYGYTF. The CDR3 region has the DNA TGTGCCACTCAACGGGGGTCGGCGGAATTTCCCTATGGCTACACCTTC.

The chain couples TRBV5-5 to TRBJ2-1; no clear D. The CDR3 is 16 amino acids. Germline V gene data show CDR1 as SGHKS and CDR2 as YYEKEE (reference sequence). Deletions cut 1 base from V and 0 bases from J, with 11 bases between. In DNA, the CDR3 is TGTGCCAGCAGCTTGCACAGTACAAGCTCCTACAATGAGCAGTTCTTC. Its protein is CASSLHSTSSYNEQFF.

The rearrangement uses TRBV27 and TRBJ2-1; 7 bases align to TRBD1. The CDR3 length is 12 residues. After removal of 10 bases from V and 4 bases from J, the junction contained 4 bases not matched to a gene. Germline V gene sequence: CDR1 MNHEY, CDR2 SMNVEV (reference sequence). CDR3 in amino acids: CATGQAYNEQFF. The CDR3 DNA sequence: TGTGCCACCGGACAGGCTTACAATGAGCAGTTCTTC.

This sequence joins TRBV6-5 and TRBJ1-1; D gene ambiguous. Per germline, CDR1 MNHEY and CDR2 SVGAGI. Trimming left V 0 bases short and J 6 bases short, with 11 bases between. CDR3 length: 14 amino acids. The CDR3 nucleotides are TGTGCCAGCAGTTACTCAAATGTCAGATCTGAAGCTTTCTTT. Translating gives CASSYSNVRSEAFF.

The V and J genes are TRBV7-9 and TRBJ1-4, with 11 positions matching TRBD1. The CDR3 covers 17 residues. Germline CDR1 SEHNR, CDR2 FQNEAQ (reference sequence). J lost 4 bases, V lost 5 bases, and 9 bases had no gene match. CDR3 DNA sequence: TGTGCCAGCAGCACCTGGGACAGGGGGATCGGTAATGAAAAACTGTTTTTT. It is translated as CASSTWDRGIGNEKLFF. The full variable domain, in which reference TRBV7-9 and TRBJ1-4 provide the parts outside the CDR3, is DTGVSQNPRHKITKRGQNVTFRCDPISEHNRLYWYRQTLGQGPEFLTYFQNEAQLEKSRLLSDRFSAERPKGSFSTLEIQRTEQGDSAMYLCASSTWDRGIGNEKLFFGSGTQLSVL.